This is a list of T cell receptor beta chains from one sample in a study of T-cell reconstitution after alpha-beta-depleted transplantation in children. Each CDR3 protein is one row after TCRdb ran MiXCR on the PCR reads. Here the sample spans 700,000 to 950,000 distinct CDR3 sequences, roughly 15% being singletons. The material was PBMCs, mostly from graft donor cells, obtained 360 days after TCRalphabeta/CD19-depleted stem cell transplant. These receptors all come from a male patient aged 5 to 17 who had a stem cell transplant for acute lymphoblastic leukemia, so the T cells may come from the graft donor. The CDR3 runs from the conserved cysteine through the conserved F or W. The D gene is left open where the match is weak. Clone sizes are given selectively: once, few, many, or a class where the clone is expanded.

j_gene | v_gene | d_gene | abundance | CDR3aa | CDR3nt
TRBJ2-1 | TRBV7-3 | - | few | CASSLHPLSSYNEQFF | TGTGCCAGCAGCCTACACCCCCTGAGCTCCTACAATGAGCAGTTCTTC
TRBJ2-1 | TRBV20-1 | - | - | CSAPDDWGNEQFF | TGCAGTGCTCCTGACGACTGGGGCAATGAGCAGTTCTTC
TRBJ2-3 | TRBV5-1 | TRBD1 | - | CASSTGTGGSPHQYF | TGCGCCAGCAGCACCGGGACAGGGGGCTCCCCCCATCAGTATTTT
TRBJ2-7 | TRBV20-1 | TRBD2 | - | CSATLAREGLYEQYF | TGCAGTGCTACTTTAGCAAGGGAGGGCCTCTACGAGCAGTACTTC
TRBJ2-2 | TRBV12-3/TRBV12-4 | TRBD2 | - | CASSPRTSGRLNTGELFF | TGTGCCAGCAGTCCGCGCACTAGCGGGAGGCTGAACACCGGGGAGCTGTTTTTT
TRBJ2-7 | TRBV28 | - | many | CASSPRQVVAEQYF | TGTGCCAGCAGTCCCAGACAGGTGGTGGCCGAGCAGTACTTC
TRBJ1-5 | TRBV25-1 | - | few | CASSGAGAGDQPQHF | TGTGCCAGCAGTGGGGCAGGGGCAGGGGATCAGCCCCAGCATTTT
TRBJ2-1 | TRBV5-1 | - | many | CASSLDLGRPNNEQFF | TGCGCCAGCAGCTTGGACCTGGGGCGCCCCAACAATGAGCAGTTCTTC
TRBJ2-7 | TRBV12-3/TRBV12-4 | - | - | CASSRRAGSGHEQYF | TGTGCCAGCAGCCGACGGGCGGGGAGTGGCCACGAGCAGTACTTC
TRBJ2-3 | TRBV5-1 | TRBD2 | - | CASSWRSGRGTDTQYF | TGCGCCAGCAGCTGGAGGAGCGGGAGGGGCACAGATACGCAGTATTTT
TRBJ2-3 | TRBV2 | TRBD2 | many | CASSEATSGRTDTQYF | TGTGCCAGCAGTGAAGCGACTAGCGGACGAACAGATACGCAGTATTTT
TRBJ2-5 | TRBV5-1 | TRBD1 | - | CASSQDRAEETQYF | TGCGCCAGCAGCCAGGACAGGGCAGAGGAGACCCAGTACTTC
TRBJ2-7 | TRBV29-1 | - | few | CSVDFGLAREQYF | TGCAGCGTTGATTTTGGTCTGGCCCGCGAGCAGTACTTC
TRBJ1-1 | TRBV9 | TRBD1 | once | CASSAETGRIEAFF | TGTGCCAGCAGCGCAGAGACAGGGAGGATTGAGGCTTTCTTT
TRBJ1-2 | TRBV29-1 | - | - | CSVEDGVIDYGYTF | TGCAGCGTTGAAGATGGAGTGATCGACTATGGCTACACCTTC
TRBJ1-1 | TRBV20-1 | - | - | CSARVDLEGEAFF | TGCAGTGCTAGGGTCGACTTAGAGGGCGAAGCTTTCTTT
TRBJ2-5 | TRBV15 | - | - | CATSRDPGVSQETQYF | TGTGCCACCAGCAGAGATCCGGGAGTGTCCCAAGAGACCCAGTACTTC
TRBJ2-7 | TRBV12-3/TRBV12-4 | TRBD2 | few | CASSISSWREGIRYEQYF | TGTGCCAGCAGTATATCCTCCTGGCGGGAGGGCATTCGGTACGAGCAGTACTTC
TRBJ1-1 | TRBV5-5 | - | few | CASSLGGADAFF | TGTGCCAGCAGCTTGGGGGGGGCGGATGCTTTCTTT
TRBJ2-7 | TRBV7-8 | - | - | CASSLPGGPYEQYF | TGTGCCAGCAGCTTACCGGGGGGCCCATACGAGCAGTACTTC